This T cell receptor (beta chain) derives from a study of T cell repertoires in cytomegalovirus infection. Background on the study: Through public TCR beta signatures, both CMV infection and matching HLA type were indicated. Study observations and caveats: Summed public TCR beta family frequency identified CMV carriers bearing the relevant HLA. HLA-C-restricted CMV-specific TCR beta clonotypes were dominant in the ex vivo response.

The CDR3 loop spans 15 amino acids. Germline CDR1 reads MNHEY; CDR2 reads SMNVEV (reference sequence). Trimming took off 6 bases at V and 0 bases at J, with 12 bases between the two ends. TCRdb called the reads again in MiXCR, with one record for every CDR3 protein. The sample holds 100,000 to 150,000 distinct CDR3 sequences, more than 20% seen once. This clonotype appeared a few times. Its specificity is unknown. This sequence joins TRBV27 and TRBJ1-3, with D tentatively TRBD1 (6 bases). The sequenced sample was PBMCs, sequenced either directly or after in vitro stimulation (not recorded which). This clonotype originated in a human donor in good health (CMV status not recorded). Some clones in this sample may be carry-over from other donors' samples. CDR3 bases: TGTGCCAGCAGCACCGGGACACTCTCTGGAAACACCATATATTTT. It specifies CASSTGTLSGNTIYF.